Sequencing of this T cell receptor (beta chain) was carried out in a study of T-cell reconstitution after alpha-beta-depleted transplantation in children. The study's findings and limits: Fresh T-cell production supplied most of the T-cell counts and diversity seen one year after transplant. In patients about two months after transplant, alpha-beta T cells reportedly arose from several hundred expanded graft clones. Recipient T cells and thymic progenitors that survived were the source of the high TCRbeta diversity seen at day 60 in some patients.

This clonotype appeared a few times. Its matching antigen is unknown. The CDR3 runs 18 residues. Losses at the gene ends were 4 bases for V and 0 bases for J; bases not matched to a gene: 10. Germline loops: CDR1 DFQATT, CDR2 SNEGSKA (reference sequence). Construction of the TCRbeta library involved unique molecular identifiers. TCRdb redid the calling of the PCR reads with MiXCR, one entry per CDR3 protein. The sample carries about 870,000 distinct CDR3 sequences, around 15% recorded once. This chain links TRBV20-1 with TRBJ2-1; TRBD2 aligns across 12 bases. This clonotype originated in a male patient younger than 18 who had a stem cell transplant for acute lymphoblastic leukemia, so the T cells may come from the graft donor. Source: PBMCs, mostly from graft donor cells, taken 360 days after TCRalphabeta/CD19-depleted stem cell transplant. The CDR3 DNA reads TGCAGTGCTAACCCGACTAGCGGGAGTATTCTCTCCTACAATGAGCAGTTCTTC. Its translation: CSANPTSGSILSYNEQFF.